The clone carrying this T cell receptor beta chain was seen at least ten times. It was RNA transcripts that yielded the amplified TCR beta CDR3 regions. Carried out on the TCR CDR3, a first-round RT-PCR used the HTBI primer set. TCRdb processed the multiplex PCR reads anew with MiXCR; each CDR3 protein has one entry. The table records 600,000 or so distinct CDR3 sequences, 13% to 15% of them present only once. These data belong to a study of T cells in Graves' hyperthyroidism and ophthalmopathy. In germline, CDR1 is SNHLY, CDR2 FYNNEI. This CDR3 spans 11 amino acids. The V end lost 8 bases, the J end lost 10 bases, and 13 bases lay between the germline ends. Patients affected by ophthalmopathy presented a Clinical Activity Score of at least 3, a NOSPECS grade of at least 4, and disease duration below 3 months. The study based diagnoses on clinical symptoms, serum thyroxine and TRAb, thyroid ultrasound and orbital computed tomography. The PBMCs were taken from around 10 ml of fresh peripheral blood.

The sequence came from a woman aged 50 to 65 with Graves' ophthalmopathy. V usage is TRBV2 and J usage is TRBJ2-3; D assignment may be TRBD1 or TRBD2 (6 bases each). Sequenced input: blood. Here the CDR3 DNA reads TGTGCCAGCTGGGGGGCAGCCGCGCAGTATTTT. Translated: CASWGAAAQYF.